Detailed here is one TCR beta chain. TCRdb's table, derived via immunoSEQ multiplex PCR, lists solely in-frame clones and lacks some. The sample lists 300,000 to 350,000 clones, around 91% occurring once. The data originate from a study of blood T cell repertoires in COVID-19. Whole-study context: In each case, the material was cDNA or gDNA derived from T cells, B-cell-depleted T cells, or PBMCs.

The CDR3 loop spans 16 amino acids. The J segment lost 3 bases and the V segment lost 2 bases, leaving 4 bases of the junction unmatched. Germline values: CDR1 LGHNA, CDR2 YSLEER. This clonotype was obtained from a woman younger than 30 who had recovered from COVID-19. The source material was peripheral blood. The V call is TRBV4-3, the J call TRBJ2-3, with TRBD2 matching 11 bases. The CDR3 sequence is CASSQMLAGGTDTQYF. DNA of the CDR3: TGCGCCAGCAGCCAAATGCTAGCGGGAGGAACAGATACGCAGTATTTT.